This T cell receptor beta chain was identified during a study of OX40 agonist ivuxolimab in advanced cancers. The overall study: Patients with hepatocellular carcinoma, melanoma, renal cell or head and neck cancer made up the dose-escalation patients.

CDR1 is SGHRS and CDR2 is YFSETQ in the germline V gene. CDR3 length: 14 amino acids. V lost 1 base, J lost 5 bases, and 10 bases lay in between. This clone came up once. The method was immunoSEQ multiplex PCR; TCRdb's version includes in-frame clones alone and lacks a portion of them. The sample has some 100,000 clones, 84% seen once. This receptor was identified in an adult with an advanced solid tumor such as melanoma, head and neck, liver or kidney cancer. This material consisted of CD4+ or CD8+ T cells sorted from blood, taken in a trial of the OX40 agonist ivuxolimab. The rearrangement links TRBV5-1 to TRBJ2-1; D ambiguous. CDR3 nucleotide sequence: TGCGCCAGCAGCTTGAAGCCCCTAGACAATGAGCAGTTCTTC. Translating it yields CASSLKPLDNEQFF.